This TCR beta chain was sequenced in a study of Ad26.COV2.S vaccination and SARS-CoV-2 variants. Treatment indicated: about 20 received Ad26.COV2.S at low or high dose, single or two shots; about 5 received placebo; per-sample allocation not given. Day 63 following the first vaccine or placebo injection was when the samples were taken. An adult of 18-55 years in Boston served as donor. As for this clone: The antigen remains unidentified.

CDR3 length: 12 residues. V was clipped by 5 bases and J by 5 bases, with 9 bases between them. Germline-derived CDR1 and CDR2 are SGHAT and FQNNGV. The data were produced by immunoSEQ multiplex PCR, yet TCRdb's version contains in-frame clones alone and is incomplete. The repertoire holds some 340,000 clones, with 85% to 90% as singletons. Overall study findings and caveats: Substantial post-vaccination breadth of spike-specific CD8+ and CD4+ T cell responses was reported.

J is TRBJ2-5 and V is TRBV11-2, with D perhaps TRBD2 (6 bases). Source: peripheral blood, taken in a trial of Ad26.COV2.S vaccine versus placebo. The receptor was isolated from a person aged 18-60 years who received the Ad26.COV2.S COVID-19 vaccine or a placebo. The CDR3 sequence: CASSRGGETQYF. The CDR3 bases are TGTGCCAGCAGCCGAGGAGGGGAGACCCAGTACTTC.